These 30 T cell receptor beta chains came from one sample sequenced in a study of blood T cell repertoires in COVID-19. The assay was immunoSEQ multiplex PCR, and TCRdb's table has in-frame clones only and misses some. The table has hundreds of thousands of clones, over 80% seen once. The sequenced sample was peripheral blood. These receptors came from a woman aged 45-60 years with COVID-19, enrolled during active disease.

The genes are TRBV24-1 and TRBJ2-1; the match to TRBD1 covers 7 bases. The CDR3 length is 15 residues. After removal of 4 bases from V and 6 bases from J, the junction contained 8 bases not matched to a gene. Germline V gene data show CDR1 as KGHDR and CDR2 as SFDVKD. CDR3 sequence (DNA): TGTGCCACCAGTGAGCCAGGGGGAACAAGCAATGAGCAGTTCTTC. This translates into CATSEPGGTSNEQFF.

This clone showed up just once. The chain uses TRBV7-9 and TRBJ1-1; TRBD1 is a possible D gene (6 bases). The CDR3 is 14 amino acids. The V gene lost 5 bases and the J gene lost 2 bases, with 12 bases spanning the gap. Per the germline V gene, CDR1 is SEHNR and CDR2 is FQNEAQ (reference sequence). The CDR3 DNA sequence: TGTGCCAGCAGCAGCTCGGGACAAAACACTGAAGCTTTCTTT. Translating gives CASSSSGQNTEAFF. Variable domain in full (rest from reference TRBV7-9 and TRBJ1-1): DTGVSQNPRHKITKRGQNVTFRCDPISEHNRLYWYRQTLGQGPEFLTYFQNEAQLEKSRLLSDRFSAERPKGSFSTLEIQRTEQGDSAMYLCASSSSGQNTEAFFGQGTRLTVV.

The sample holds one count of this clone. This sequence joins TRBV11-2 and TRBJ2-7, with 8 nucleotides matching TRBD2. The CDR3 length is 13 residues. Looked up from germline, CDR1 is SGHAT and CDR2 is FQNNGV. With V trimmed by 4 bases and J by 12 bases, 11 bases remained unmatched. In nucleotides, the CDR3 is TGTGCCAGCAGCTCCGACCTACCTAGCGGGTCGTACTTC. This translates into CASSSDLPSGSYF.

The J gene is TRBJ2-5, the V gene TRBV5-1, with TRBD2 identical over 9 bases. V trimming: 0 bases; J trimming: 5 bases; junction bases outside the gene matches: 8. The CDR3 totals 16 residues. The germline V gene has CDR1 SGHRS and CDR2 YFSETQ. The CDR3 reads CASSLVPPSGKETQYF. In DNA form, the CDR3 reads TGCGCCAGCAGCTTGGTCCCCCCTAGCGGGAAGGAGACCCAGTACTTC.

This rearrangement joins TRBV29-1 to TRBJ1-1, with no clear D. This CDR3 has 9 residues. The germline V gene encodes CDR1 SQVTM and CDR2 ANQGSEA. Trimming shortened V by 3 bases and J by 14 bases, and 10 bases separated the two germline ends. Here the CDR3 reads CSVEANYFF. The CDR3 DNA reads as TGCAGCGTTGAGGCCAATTACTTCTTT.

The chain's CDR3 is CASSYSSGQGNSPLHF. The CDR3 DNA follows: TGTGCCAGCAGTTACTCGAGTGGACAGGGTAATTCACCCCTCCACTTT. The rearrangement joins TRBV6-5 to TRBJ1-6, with 8 bases identical to TRBD1. The V segment lost 0 bases and the J segment 6 bases; nucleotides outside the gene matches: 4. The CDR3 consists of 16 residues. Per the germline V gene, CDR1 is MNHEY and CDR2 is SVGAGI.

The CDR3 region has the DNA TGTGCCAGCAGTTTCCTTTCTGGCGCGCGGGCTTTCTTT. Protein sequence: CASSFLSGARAFF. The V call is TRBV6-2 or TRBV6-3, the J call TRBJ1-1, with D hard to call. Germline V lookup: CDR1 MNHEY, CDR2 SVGEGT. The ends were cut back, 4 bases at V and 11 bases at J, with 17 bases in the middle. The length of the CDR3 is 13 residues.

DNA for the CDR3: TGTGCCTGGAATAGTATCTATGGCTACACCTTC. Translated: CAWNSIYGYTF. The chain has TRBV30 and TRBJ1-2; D not resolved. CDR3 length equals 11 residues. V was shortened by 4 bases and J by 4 bases, with 7 bases between the two germline ends. Germline lookup yields CDR1 GTSNPN and CDR2 SVGIG (reference sequence).

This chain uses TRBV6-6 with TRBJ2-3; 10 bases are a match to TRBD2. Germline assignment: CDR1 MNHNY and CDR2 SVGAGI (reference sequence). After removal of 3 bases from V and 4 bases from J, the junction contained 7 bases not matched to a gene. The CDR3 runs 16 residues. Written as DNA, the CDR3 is TGTGCCAGCAGTTATAGCGGGAGGACTAAGCCAGATACGCAGTATTTT. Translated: CASSYSGRTKPDTQYF.

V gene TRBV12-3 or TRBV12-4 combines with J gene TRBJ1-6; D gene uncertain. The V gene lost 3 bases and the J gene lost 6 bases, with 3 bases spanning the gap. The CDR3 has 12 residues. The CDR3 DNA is TGTGCCAGCAGTTTTCTTAATTCACCCCTCCACTTT. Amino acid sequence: CASSFLNSPLHF.

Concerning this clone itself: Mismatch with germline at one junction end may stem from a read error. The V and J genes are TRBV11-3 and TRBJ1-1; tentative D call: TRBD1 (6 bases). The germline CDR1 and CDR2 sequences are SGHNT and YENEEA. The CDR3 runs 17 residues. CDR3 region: CASTLSGTLLESTEAFF. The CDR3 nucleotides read TGTGCCAGCACCTTATCCGGGACACTGCTTGAATCCACTGAAGCTTTCTTT.

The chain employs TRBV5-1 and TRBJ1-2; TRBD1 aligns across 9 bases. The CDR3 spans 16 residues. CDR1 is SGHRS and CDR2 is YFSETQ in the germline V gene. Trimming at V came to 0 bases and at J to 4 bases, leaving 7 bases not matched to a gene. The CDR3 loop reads CASSLDRPTGGYGYTF. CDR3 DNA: TGCGCCAGCAGCTTGGACCGGCCGACAGGGGGCTATGGCTACACCTTC. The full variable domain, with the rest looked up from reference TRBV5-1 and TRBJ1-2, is KAGVTQTPRYLIKTRGQQVTLSCSPISGHRSVSWYQQTPGQGLQFLFEYFSETQRNKGNFPGRFSGRQFSNSRSEMNVSTLELGDSALYLCASSLDRPTGGYGYTFGSGTRLTVV.

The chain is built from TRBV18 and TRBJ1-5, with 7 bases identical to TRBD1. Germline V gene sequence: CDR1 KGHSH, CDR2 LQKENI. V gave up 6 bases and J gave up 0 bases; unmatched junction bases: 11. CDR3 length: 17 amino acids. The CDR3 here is CASSQGDRPYSNQPQHF. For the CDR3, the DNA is TGTGCCAGCTCGCAGGGGGACAGACCTTATAGCAATCAGCCCCAGCATTTT.

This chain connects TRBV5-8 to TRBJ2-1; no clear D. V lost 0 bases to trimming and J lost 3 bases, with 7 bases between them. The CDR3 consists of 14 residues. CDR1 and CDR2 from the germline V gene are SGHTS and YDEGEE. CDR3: CASSLGQNYNEQFF. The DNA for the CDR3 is TGTGCCAGCAGCTTGGGTCAAAACTACAATGAGCAGTTCTTC.

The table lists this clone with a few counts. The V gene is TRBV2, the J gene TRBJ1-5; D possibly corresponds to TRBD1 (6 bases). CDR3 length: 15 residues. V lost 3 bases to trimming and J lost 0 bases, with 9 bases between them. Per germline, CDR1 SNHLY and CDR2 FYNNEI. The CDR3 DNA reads TGTGCCAGCAGTGAGAGGGGGAATAGCAATCAGCCCCAGCATTTT. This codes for CASSERGNSNQPQHF.

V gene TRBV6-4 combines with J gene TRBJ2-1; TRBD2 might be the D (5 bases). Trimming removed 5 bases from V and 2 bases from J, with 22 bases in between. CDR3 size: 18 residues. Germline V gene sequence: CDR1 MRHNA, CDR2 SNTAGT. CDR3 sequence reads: CASSHRFSASRAYNEQFF. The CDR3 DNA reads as TGTGCCAGCAGTCACCGGTTTTCGGCTAGCCGAGCCTACAATGAGCAGTTCTTC.

CDR3 residues: CASSLITAYEQYF. In DNA form, the CDR3 reads TGTGCCAGCAGCTTAATTACAGCCTACGAGCAGTACTTC. The chain links TRBV11-3 to TRBJ2-7; D uncertain. The CDR3 loop spans 13 amino acids. Per germline, CDR1 SGHNT and CDR2 YENEEA. V was shortened by 2 bases and J by 2 bases, with 7 bases between the two germline ends. The full variable domain, in which reference TRBV11-3 and TRBJ2-7 provide the parts outside the CDR3, is EAGVVQSPRYKIIEKKQPVAFWCNPISGHNTLYWYLQNLGQGPELLIRYENEEAVDDSQLPKDRFSAERLKGVDSTLKIQPAELGDSAVYLCASSLITAYEQYFGPGTRLTVT.

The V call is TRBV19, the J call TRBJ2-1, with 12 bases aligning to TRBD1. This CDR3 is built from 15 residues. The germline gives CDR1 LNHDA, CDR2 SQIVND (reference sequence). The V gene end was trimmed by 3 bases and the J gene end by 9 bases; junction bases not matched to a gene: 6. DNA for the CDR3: TGTGCCAGTAGTATTCCGGGACAGGGGGCCAGTGAGCAGTTCTTC. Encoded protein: CASSIPGQGASEQFF.

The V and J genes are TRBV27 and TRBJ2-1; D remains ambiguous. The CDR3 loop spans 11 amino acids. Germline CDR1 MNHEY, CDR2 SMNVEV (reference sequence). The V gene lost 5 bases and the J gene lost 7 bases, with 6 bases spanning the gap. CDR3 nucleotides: TGTGCCAGCAGTACTCATAATGAGCAGTTCTTC. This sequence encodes CASSTHNEQFF.

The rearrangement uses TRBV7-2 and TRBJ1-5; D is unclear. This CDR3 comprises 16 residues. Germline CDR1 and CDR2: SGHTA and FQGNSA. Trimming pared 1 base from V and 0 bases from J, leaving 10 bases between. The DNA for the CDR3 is TGTGCCAGCAGCTTAGAAAATGCGGATAGCAATCAGCCCCAGCATTTT. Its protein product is CASSLENADSNQPQHF.

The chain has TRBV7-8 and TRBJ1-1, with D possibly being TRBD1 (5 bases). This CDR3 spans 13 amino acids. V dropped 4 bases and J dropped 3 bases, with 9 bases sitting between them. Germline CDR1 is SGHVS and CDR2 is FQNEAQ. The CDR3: CASSWTPYTEAFF. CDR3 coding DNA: TGTGCCAGCAGCTGGACACCGTACACTGAAGCTTTCTTT.

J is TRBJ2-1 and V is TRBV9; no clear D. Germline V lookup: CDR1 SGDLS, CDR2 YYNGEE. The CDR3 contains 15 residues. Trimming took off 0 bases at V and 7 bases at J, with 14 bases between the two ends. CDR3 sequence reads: CASSVEGGFGNEQFF. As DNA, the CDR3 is TGTGCCAGCAGCGTAGAAGGCGGATTTGGGAATGAGCAGTTCTTC.

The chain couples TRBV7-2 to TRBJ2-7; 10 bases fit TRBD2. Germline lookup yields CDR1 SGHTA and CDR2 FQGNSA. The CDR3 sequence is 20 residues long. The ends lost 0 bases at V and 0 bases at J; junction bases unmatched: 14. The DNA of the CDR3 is TGTGCCAGCAGCTTAGCGGGAAGAGTTCGGACTAGCGGCAGCTCCTACGAGCAGTACTTC. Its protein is CASSLAGRVRTSGSSYEQYF. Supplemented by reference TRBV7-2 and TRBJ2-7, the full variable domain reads GAGVSQSPSNKVTEKGKDVELRCDPISGHTALYWYRQSLGQGLEFLIYFQGNSAPDKSGLPSDRFSAERTGGSVSTLTIQRTQQEDSAVYLCASSLAGRVRTSGSSYEQYFGPGTRLTVT.

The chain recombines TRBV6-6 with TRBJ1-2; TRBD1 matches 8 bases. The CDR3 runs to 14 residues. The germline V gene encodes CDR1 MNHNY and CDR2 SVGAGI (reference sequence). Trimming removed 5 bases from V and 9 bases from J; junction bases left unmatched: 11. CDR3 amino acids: CASSRSRTGTSYTF. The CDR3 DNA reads TGTGCCAGCAGTCGATCCCGGACAGGGACCAGCTACACCTTC.

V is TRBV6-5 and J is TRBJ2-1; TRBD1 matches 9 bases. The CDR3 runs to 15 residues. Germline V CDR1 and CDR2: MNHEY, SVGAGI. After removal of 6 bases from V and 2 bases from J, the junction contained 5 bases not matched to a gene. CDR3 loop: CASSSGQGPYNEQFF. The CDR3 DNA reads TGTGCCAGCAGCTCGGGACAGGGCCCCTACAATGAGCAGTTCTTC.

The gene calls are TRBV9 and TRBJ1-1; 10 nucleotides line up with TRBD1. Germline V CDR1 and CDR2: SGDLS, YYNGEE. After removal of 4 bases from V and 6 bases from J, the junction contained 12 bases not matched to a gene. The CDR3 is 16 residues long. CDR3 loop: CASSFSSGGTGAEAFF. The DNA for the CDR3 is TGTGCCAGCAGCTTTAGTTCCGGAGGGACAGGGGCTGAAGCTTTCTTT.

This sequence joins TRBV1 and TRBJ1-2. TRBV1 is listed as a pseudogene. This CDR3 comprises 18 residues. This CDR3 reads CTSSQDRAGIGVDYGYTF. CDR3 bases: TGCACCAGCAGCCAAGATCGAGCAGGAATCGGGGTTGACTATGGCTACACCTTC.

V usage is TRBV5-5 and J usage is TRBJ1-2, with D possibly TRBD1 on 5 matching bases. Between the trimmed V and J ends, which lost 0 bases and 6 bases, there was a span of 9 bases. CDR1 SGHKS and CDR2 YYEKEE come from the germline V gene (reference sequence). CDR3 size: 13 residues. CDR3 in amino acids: CASSLDRWDGYTF. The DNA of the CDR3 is TGTGCCAGCAGCTTGGACAGGTGGGATGGCTACACCTTC.

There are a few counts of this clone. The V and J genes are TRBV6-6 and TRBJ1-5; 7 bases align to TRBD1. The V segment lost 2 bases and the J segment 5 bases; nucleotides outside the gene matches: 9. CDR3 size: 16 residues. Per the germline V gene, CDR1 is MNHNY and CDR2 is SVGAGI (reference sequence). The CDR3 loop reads CASSYAEGGDDQPQHF. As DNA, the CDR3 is TGTGCCAGCAGTTACGCCGAAGGGGGCGATGATCAGCCCCAGCATTTT.

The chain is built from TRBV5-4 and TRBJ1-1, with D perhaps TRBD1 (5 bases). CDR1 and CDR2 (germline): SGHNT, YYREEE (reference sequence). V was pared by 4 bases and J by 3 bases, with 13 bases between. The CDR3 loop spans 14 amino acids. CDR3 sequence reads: CASSPGAGDTEAFF. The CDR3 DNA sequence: TGTGCCAGCAGCCCCGGGGCGGGGGACACTGAAGCTTTCTTT.